Each of the 27 T cell receptor beta chains below was sequenced from the same sample in a study of Ad26.COV2.S vaccination and SARS-CoV-2 variants. Some clones are missing from TCRdb's copy, which holds only in-frame ones; the method was immunoSEQ multiplex PCR. The sample contains 200,000 to 250,000 clones, more than 75% of which appear only once. Treatment here: around 19 received Ad26.COV2.S at low or high dose, single or two shots; 5 received placebo; per-sample allocation not given. Following the first vaccine or placebo injection, samples were taken on day 63. Sequencing was performed on peripheral blood, taken in a trial of Ad26.COV2.S vaccine versus placebo. These receptors were taken from a person between 18 and 65 years old who received the Ad26.COV2.S COVID-19 vaccine or a placebo.

This clone turned up a few times. V usage is TRBV5-4 and J usage is TRBJ1-4, with 10 bases aligning to TRBD1. CDR1 is SGHNT, CDR2 YYREEE, per germline (reference sequence). The J segment lost 7 bases and the V segment lost 4 bases, leaving 7 bases of the junction unmatched. CDR3 length: 15 amino acids. For the CDR3, the DNA is TGTGCCAGCAGCAGACAGGGGGCGGGCGGTGAAAAACTGTTTTTT. Translating it yields CASSRQGAGGEKLFF.

This rearrangement joins TRBV7-2 to TRBJ1-1, with D uncertain. The CDR3 has 13 residues. In germline, CDR1 is SGHTA, CDR2 FQGNSA. The V end lost 1 base, the J end lost 5 bases, and 8 bases lay between the germline ends. CDR3 amino acids: CASSLGFGTEAFF. The CDR3 DNA sequence: TGTGCCAGCAGCTTAGGATTTGGAACTGAAGCTTTCTTT.

The genes are TRBV7-2 and TRBJ2-7; D gene uncertain. V shed 1 base and J shed 1 base, with 8 bases lying between them. This CDR3 contains 14 residues. Germline V gives CDR1 SGHTA, CDR2 FQGNSA. CDR3 sequence reads: CASSLEARSYEQYF. CDR3 in DNA: TGTGCCAGCAGCTTAGAGGCTAGGTCCTACGAGCAGTACTTC.

The V call is TRBV12-5, the J call TRBJ2-5; TRBD2 agrees at 9 bases. V gave up 7 bases and J gave up 2 bases; unmatched junction bases: 8. The CDR3 is 15 amino acids. Germline values: CDR1 LGHNT, CDR2 FRNRAP. CDR3 region: CASAFRAGGQETQYF. The CDR3 nucleotides are TGTGCTAGTGCGTTTAGAGCGGGGGGACAAGAGACCCAGTACTTC.

This chain's CDR3 is CASSSAWGAKETQYF. CDR3 coding DNA: TGTGCCAGCAGCTCTGCCTGGGGGGCAAAAGAGACCCAGTACTTC. This chain links TRBV7-2 with TRBJ2-5; the D call may be TRBD1 or TRBD2 (6 bases each). Deletions cut 4 bases from V and 3 bases from J, with 15 bases between. This CDR3 spans 15 amino acids. Looked up from germline, CDR1 is SGHTA and CDR2 is FQGNSA.

This clone was recorded once. The chain recombines TRBV7-9 with TRBJ2-7; 8 positions agree with TRBD1. Trimming cost V 5 bases and J 7 bases; bases outside gene matches: 13. Per germline, CDR1 SEHNR and CDR2 FQNEAQ (reference sequence). The CDR3 extends over 15 amino acids. The CDR3 nucleotides read TGTGCCAGCAGCCGCCAGCCGGGACAGGAAAGTGAGCAGTACTTC. The encoded protein is CASSRQPGQESEQYF.

The DNA for the CDR3 is TGTGCCAGCAGTCAGGACCGCCTTGGGGATACGCAGTATTTT. This sequence encodes CASSQDRLGDTQYF. This sequence joins TRBV28 and TRBJ2-3; D gene ambiguous. Germline CDR1 and CDR2: MDHEN and SYDVKM. The V gene lost 5 bases and the J gene lost 6 bases, with 15 bases spanning the gap. CDR3 length: 14 residues.

Points on this clone: One junction end disagrees with the germline gene, perhaps due to a read error. This chain links TRBV6-2 or TRBV6-3 with TRBJ2-7, with D possibly being TRBD1 (6 bases). The CDR3 is 14 amino acids. Germline V gene data show CDR1 as MNHEY and CDR2 as SVGEGT. The CDR3 sequence is CASSLDSTLYGQYF. The DNA of the CDR3 is TGTGCCAGCAGTTTGGACAGTACCCTCTACGGGCAGTACTTC.

The J gene is TRBJ2-2, the V gene TRBV7-6, with D maybe TRBD1 (5 bases). Germline V lookup: CDR1 SGHVS, CDR2 FNYEAQ. The CDR3 contains 13 residues. V was pared by 5 bases and J by 5 bases, with 9 bases between. CDR3 in DNA: TGTGCCAGCAGCCCCAGGGAAACCGGGGAGCTGTTTTTT. Amino acids: CASSPRETGELFF.

The rearrangement joins TRBV7-2 to TRBJ2-7; D unclear. In germline, CDR1 is SGHTA, CDR2 FQGNSA. The length of the CDR3 is 12 residues. The ends were cut back, 1 base at V and 6 bases at J, with 7 bases in the middle. The CDR3 DNA is TGTGCCAGCAGCTTAGGGGTACTCGAGCAGTACTTC. Protein sequence: CASSLGVLEQYF.

This sequence joins TRBV21-1 and TRBJ2-5; the table names TRBD1, a call not compared with the DNA. TRBV21-1 is a documented pseudogene. The CDR3 sequence is 19 residues long. As DNA, the CDR3 is TGTGCCAGCAGCAAAAGTTTTGGAGGACAGTATCCTCGCCAAGAGACCCAGTACTTC. This translates into CASSKSFGGQYPRQETQYF.

In this sample, this clone turned up once. The chain uses TRBV28 and TRBJ1-1; the match to TRBD1 covers 8 bases. This CDR3 contains 15 residues. Per the germline V gene, CDR1 is MDHEN and CDR2 is SYDVKM. The V gene end was trimmed by 5 bases and the J gene end by 4 bases; junction bases not matched to a gene: 9. For the CDR3, the DNA is TGTGCCAGCAGTCCCCTGACAGGGGTGGGCACTGAAGCTTTCTTT. Translating it yields CASSPLTGVGTEAFF.

The table lists this clone with a count of one. The gene calls are TRBV28 and TRBJ1-5; TRBD1 matches 9 bases. V dropped 10 bases and J dropped 1; count of bases not matched to a gene: 11. The germline CDR1 and CDR2 sequences are MDHEN and SYDVKM. There are 16 residues in the CDR3. CDR3 in DNA: TGTGCCATCCGATTTGGAGGGACAGGGAGCAATCAGCCCCAGCATTTT. Protein: CAIRFGGTGSNQPQHF.

Only a few counts were recorded for this clone. The chain links TRBV6-4 to TRBJ1-1, with D unclear. The V and J ends lost 8 bases and 0 bases respectively, with 7 bases between them. CDR1 and CDR2 (germline): MRHNA, SNTAGT. CDR3 size: 12 residues. The CDR3 loop reads CASPSLNTEAFF. The CDR3 nucleotides read TGTGCCAGCCCATCCTTGAACACTGAAGCTTTCTTT.

V is TRBV30 and J is TRBJ1-5; D uncertain. Germline V gives CDR1 GTSNPN, CDR2 SVGIG (reference sequence). V lost 1 base and J lost 0, with 7 bases in between. CDR3 size: 14 residues. The DNA of the CDR3 is TGTGCCTGGAGTGGGGGTTATAGCAATCAGCCCCAGCATTTT. Amino acids: CAWSGGYSNQPQHF.

This clone was seen only once. V usage is TRBV12-3 or TRBV12-4 and J usage is TRBJ2-5; no firm D call. The germline V and J ends were trimmed by 6 bases and 5 bases, with 10 bases remaining between them. The CDR3 loop spans 12 amino acids. The CDR3 DNA reads TGTGCCAGCAGCCCTTTCGGGGAGACCCAGTACTTC. Translating gives CASSPFGETQYF.

This chain connects TRBV4-3 to TRBJ2-2, with D uncertain. This CDR3 spans 15 amino acids. The germline gives CDR1 LGHNA, CDR2 YSLEER. Trimming left V 7 bases short and J 5 bases short, with 17 bases between. This CDR3 reads CASIEGIPSTGELFF. The CDR3 coding sequence is TGCGCCAGCATCGAAGGGATCCCTTCTACCGGGGAGCTGTTTTTT.

The chain combines TRBV28 with TRBJ2-6; no clear D gene. This CDR3 is built from 16 residues. Germline V gene sequence: CDR1 MDHEN, CDR2 SYDVKM. With 2 bases removed from V and 0 bases from J, the gap between germline ends came to 8 bases. This chain's CDR3 is CASSLGRISGANVLTF. CDR3 nucleotides: TGTGCCAGCAGTTTAGGCAGGATCTCTGGGGCCAACGTCCTGACTTTC.

V is TRBV7-8 and J is TRBJ2-1; D not certain. CDR3 size: 12 residues. The V end lost 5 bases, the J end lost 3 bases, and 5 bases lay between the germline ends. CDR1 and CDR2 (germline): SGHVS, FQNEAQ. CDR3 sequence reads: CASSHNYNEQFF. In DNA, the CDR3 is TGTGCCAGCAGCCACAACTACAATGAGCAGTTCTTC.

The chain links TRBV7-8 to TRBJ1-2; maybe TRBD1 (6 bases). This CDR3 region has 17 residues. Germline CDR1 reads SGHVS; CDR2 reads FQNEAQ. V was trimmed by 0 bases and J by 7 bases, leaving 21 bases between them. In DNA, the CDR3 is TGTGCCAGCAGCTTAGCGGGACTCATACAGGGTTTATTTGGCTACACCTTC. Protein sequence: CASSLAGLIQGLFGYTF.

V is TRBV7-9 and J is TRBJ2-2, with a possible D match to TRBD2 (6 bases). In germline, CDR1 is SEHNR, CDR2 FQNEAQ (reference sequence). CDR3 length: 19 residues. V lost 3 bases and J lost 3, with 23 bases in between. This CDR3 reads CASSFGSRFKPGDTGELFF. In nucleotides, the CDR3 is TGTGCCAGCAGCTTTGGGTCCCGGTTTAAGCCGGGGGACACCGGGGAGCTGTTTTTT.

V gene TRBV27 combines with J gene TRBJ2-3, with 13 bases identical to TRBD2. The germline V gene has CDR1 MNHEY and CDR2 SMNVEV (reference sequence). Germline trimming cut 7 bases from V and 6 bases from J; bases unmatched to any gene: 7. The CDR3 consists of 15 residues. The CDR3 DNA reads as TGTGCCAGCACCCCACTAGCGGGGGGGCCTGATACGCAGTATTTT. Protein product: CASTPLAGGPDTQYF.

The V call is TRBV12-3 or TRBV12-4, the J call TRBJ2-2; tentative D call: TRBD1 (6 bases). The CDR3 sequence is 13 residues long. V gave up 4 bases and J gave up 7 bases, with 10 bases separating them. This CDR3 reads CASSWTAGGELFF. The CDR3 region has the DNA TGTGCCAGCAGTTGGACAGCTGGCGGGGAGCTGTTTTTT.

The V gene is TRBV24-1, the J gene TRBJ2-2; D is perhaps TRBD1 (5 bases). The V end was cut by 3 bases, the J end by 4 bases, with 11 bases between. CDR1 and CDR2 from the germline V gene are KGHDR and SFDVKD. This CDR3 is built from 15 residues. CDR3 sequence (DNA): TGTGCCACCAGTGATAGGGCGCAGGGCACCGGGGAGCTGTTTTTT. It yields the protein CATSDRAQGTGELFF.

This chain links TRBV28 with TRBJ1-5, with TRBD1 as a possible D gene (6 bases). CDR1 and CDR2 (germline): MDHEN, SYDVKM. Deletions cut 5 bases from V and 1 base from J, with 15 bases between. The CDR3 is 16 residues long. For the CDR3, the DNA is TGTGCCAGCAGTATAACAGACAGGTTCAGCAATCAGCCCCAGCATTTT. Its translation is CASSITDRFSNQPQHF.

This clone was counted a single time. The chain carries TRBV5-4 and TRBJ2-7; 7 bases align to TRBD1. Germline loops: CDR1 SGHNT, CDR2 YYREEE (reference sequence). Losses at the gene ends were 5 bases for V and 2 bases for J; bases not matched to a gene: 4. The CDR3 is 13 residues long. The chain's CDR3 is CASSSGTAYEQYF. The CDR3 coding sequence is TGTGCCAGCAGTTCCGGGACAGCCTACGAGCAGTACTTC.

The J gene is TRBJ2-3, the V gene TRBV5-1, with D perhaps matching TRBD2 (6 bases). The CDR3 covers 17 residues. Germline V gene lookup returns CDR1 SGHRS and CDR2 YFSETQ. V lost 3 bases to trimming and J lost 2 bases, with 19 bases between them. The CDR3 sequence: CASSSGGLQRNTDTQYF. CDR3 nucleotides: TGCGCCAGCAGCTCCGGGGGATTACAGAGAAACACAGATACGCAGTATTTT.